Shown below are 22 T cell receptor beta chains from a single sample sequenced in a study of blood T cells in healthy people across ages. Next came a second PCR, run for about 7 to 11 cycles, which used a sample-barcoded 5' primer along with a J-beta primer mix. MiXCR was run by TCRdb on the 5' RACE reads, yielding one entry per CDR3 protein. The sample shows roughly 680,000 distinct CDR3 sequences, around half of them seen only once. The material sequenced was blood. These receptors were obtained from a woman aged 55-70 years in good health.

This clonotype was recorded many times. The chain employs TRBV5-1 and TRBJ2-1; 9 bases map to TRBD2. V lost 7 bases to trimming and J lost 4 bases; unmatched junction nucleotides: 9. Germline V lookup: CDR1 SGHRS, CDR2 YFSETQ. The CDR3 length is 15 residues. CDR3 region: CASRIRLAEYNEQFF. Here the CDR3 DNA reads TGCGCCAGCCGAATCCGACTAGCGGAATACAATGAGCAGTTCTTC.

This chain uses TRBV13 with TRBJ2-1; TRBD1 might be the D (6 bases). The assigned J gene may be wrong: the sequence end matches TRBJ2-7 better. The CDR3 covers 15 residues. Germline CDR1 PRHDT, CDR2 FYEKMQ (reference sequence). The CDR3 loop reads CASSPERGSYNEQYF. Written as DNA, the CDR3 is TGTGCCAGCAGCCCAGAGAGGGGGTCCTACAATGAGCAGTACTTC.

This clonotype was observed a handful of times. The J gene is TRBJ2-7, the V gene TRBV7-2; D gene uncertain. The germline V gene has CDR1 SGHTA and CDR2 FQGNSA. This CDR3 has 16 amino acids. Trimming pared 1 base from V and 3 bases from J, leaving 16 bases between. The CDR3 protein is CASSLGSLGNGYEQYF. CDR3 sequence (DNA): TGTGCCAGCAGCTTAGGGTCGCTGGGAAACGGCTACGAGCAGTACTTC.

J is TRBJ2-1 and V is TRBV20-1, with 7 bases lining up with TRBD2. This CDR3 is 13 amino acids long. In germline, CDR1 is DFQATT, CDR2 SNEGSKA (reference sequence). DNA for the CDR3: TGCAGAGTGCGGGAGTCATTCTACAATGAGCAGTTCTTC. Translating gives CRVRESFYNEQFF.

This CDR3 reads CASSFRDQRQFF. In DNA, the CDR3 is TGTGCCAGCAGCTTCCGGGACCAACGACAGTTCTTC. V usage is TRBV7-8 and J usage is TRBJ2-1; D may correspond to TRBD1 or TRBD2 (5 bases each). From germline, CDR1 is SGHVS and CDR2 FQNEAQ. V was cut by 3 bases and J by 13 bases, with 13 bases left in between. There are 12 residues in the CDR3.

This chain joins TRBV12-3 or TRBV12-4 and TRBJ2-7; 10 bases map to TRBD2. The CDR3 has 13 amino acids. The chain's CDR3 is CTTKREGRHEQYF. CDR3 coding DNA: TGTACCACCAAGCGGGAGGGCCGCCACGAGCAGTACTTC.

The J gene is TRBJ2-3, the V gene TRBV4-1, with 11 nucleotides matching TRBD2. Germline CDR1 is MGHRA and CDR2 is YSYEKL. Losses at the gene ends were 5 bases for V and 6 bases for J; bases not matched to a gene: 10. The CDR3 sequence is 16 residues long. The CDR3 nucleotides are TGCGCCAGCAGCGCACGACTAGCGGGACTGGGGGATACGCAGTATTTT. It codes for CASSARLAGLGDTQYF.

V and J are TRBV6-2 or TRBV6-3 and TRBJ2-7, with 8 bases aligning to TRBD1. Germline V CDR1 and CDR2: MNHEY, SVGEGT. V was clipped by 3 bases and J by 5 bases; unmatched bases: 9. The CDR3 runs 15 residues. The CDR3 region is CASSYDQGAIDEQYF. CDR3 coding DNA: TGTGCCAGCAGTTATGACCAGGGGGCCATCGACGAGCAGTACTTC.

The table lists this clonotype with a few counts. The V and J genes are TRBV7-2 and TRBJ2-3; 8 positions match TRBD2. The CDR3 spans 17 residues. After removal of 1 base from V and 5 bases from J, the junction contained 11 bases not matched to a gene. Looked up from germline, CDR1 is SGHTA and CDR2 is FQGNSA. CDR3 in amino acids: CASSLEYRSLAGDTQYF. The CDR3 nucleotides read TGTGCCAGCAGCTTAGAGTATCGGTCGCTAGCGGGAGATACGCAGTATTTT.

The rearrangement joins TRBV2 to TRBJ2-1, with D perhaps matching TRBD2 (6 bases). The CDR3 is 17 residues long. Germline V gene data show CDR1 as SNHLY and CDR2 as FYNNEI. The germline V and J ends were trimmed by 4 bases and 7 bases, with 23 bases remaining between them. CDR3 region: CASSVLRGSAGKNEQFF. The CDR3 DNA reads as TGTGCCAGCAGTGTCCTGCGGGGCTCGGCGGGGAAAAATGAGCAGTTCTTC.

This clonotype was observed many times. J is TRBJ2-6 and V is TRBV29-1; D is undetermined. V was pared by 4 bases and J by 3 bases, with 7 bases between. The CDR3 is 13 amino acids. Germline loops: CDR1 SQVTM, CDR2 ANQGSEA. CDR3: CSVGSYGANVLTF. CDR3 nucleotide sequence: TGCAGCGTTGGCAGCTATGGGGCCAACGTCCTGACTTTC.

A single count supports this clonotype. The chain has TRBV7-8 and TRBJ1-1, with unresolved D. Trimming took 1 base from V and 0 from J, leaving 9 bases between them. Germline V gives CDR1 SGHVS, CDR2 FQNEAQ. The CDR3 runs 15 residues. CDR3 nucleotides: TGTGCCAGCAGCTTAGGATTCAGGATGAACACTGAAGCTTTCTTT. Protein product: CASSLGFRMNTEAFF. The whole variable domain, remainder taken from reference TRBV7-8 and TRBJ1-1, is GAGVSQSPRYKVAKRGQDVALRCDPISGHVSLFWYQQALGQGPEFLTYFQNEAQLDKSGLPSDRFFAERPEGSVSTLKIQRTQQEDSAVYLCASSLGFRMNTEAFFGQGTRLTVV.

This clonotype was detected once. The genes are TRBV7-9 and TRBJ1-2; TRBD1 aligns across 7 bases. Germline CDR1 reads SEHNR; CDR2 reads FQNEAQ (reference sequence). V dropped 2 bases and J dropped 6; count of bases not matched to a gene: 12. CDR3 length: 16 residues. CDR3 protein: CASSLIQLGGEDGYTF. CDR3 coding DNA: TGTGCCAGCAGCTTAATCCAGCTAGGGGGCGAGGATGGCTACACCTTC.

V and J are TRBV11-2 and TRBJ2-7; D may be TRBD2 (5 bases). V lost 0 bases and J 7 bases, leaving 10 bases between the germline ends. The CDR3 covers 13 residues. Looked up from germline, CDR1 is SGHAT and CDR2 is FQNNGV. The CDR3 DNA reads TGTGCCAGCAGCTTAGAGAGGGCGAATGAGCAGTACTTC. This encodes CASSLERANEQYF.

In its sample, this clonotype was seen once. The V gene is TRBV11-2, the J gene TRBJ1-2; D not resolved. The CDR3 spans 13 residues. Germline CDR1 SGHAT, CDR2 FQNNGV. V shed 2 bases and J shed 5 bases, with 9 bases lying between them. The CDR3 sequence: CASSLIAQYGYTF. The CDR3 nucleotides are TGTGCCAGCAGCTTAATTGCGCAATATGGCTACACCTTC.

This clonotype has just a few counts. The chain links TRBV20-1 to TRBJ2-7, with a weak D call TRBD2 (5 bases). Trimming took 3 bases from V and 3 from J, leaving 12 bases between them. The CDR3 loop spans 13 amino acids. Germline CDR1 and CDR2: DFQATT and SNEGSKA (reference sequence). CDR3 coding DNA: TGCAGTGCTAGTTCGGGGTTTTACTACGAGCAGTACTTC. As protein: CSASSGFYYEQYF.

The genes are TRBV12-3 or TRBV12-4 and TRBJ2-4; D is possibly TRBD2 (6 bases). Trimming removed 5 bases from V and 13 bases from J, with 18 bases in between. CDR3 length equals 13 residues. CDR3 in amino acids: CASSRDGRGEQYF. CDR3 bases: TGTGCCAGCAGTAGGGACGGACGCGGGGAGCAGTACTTC.

This clonotype was seen at least ten times. The rearrangement uses TRBV4-2 and TRBJ2-1, with 14 bases aligning to TRBD2. After removal of 0 bases from V and 7 bases from J, the junction contained 11 bases not matched to a gene. The CDR3 covers 19 residues. Per germline, CDR1 LGHNA and CDR2 YNFKEQ. The DNA for the CDR3 is TGTGCCAGCAGCCAAGATACCCTGACTAGCGGGAGGGTTAAGAATGAGCAGTTCTTC. As protein: CASSQDTLTSGRVKNEQFF.

This rearrangement joins TRBV29-1 to TRBJ2-2, with D possibly matching TRBD1 (6 bases). The CDR3 totals 14 residues. V gave up 4 bases and J gave up 4 bases, with 13 bases separating them. Per germline, CDR1 SQVTM and CDR2 ANQGSEA. This CDR3 is CSVVAQGITGELFF. CDR3 in DNA: TGCAGCGTTGTAGCCCAGGGGATCACCGGGGAGCTGTTTTTT.

This clonotype has just one count. The gene calls are TRBV6-2 or TRBV6-3 and TRBJ1-1; perhaps TRBD1 as D (6 bases). CDR3 length: 13 amino acids. The V end was cut by 5 bases, the J end by 7 bases, with 14 bases between. Germline assignment: CDR1 MNHEY and CDR2 SVGEGT. The CDR3 region has the DNA TGTGCCAGCAGTGGGGCTGGGGGCTATGAAGCTTTCTTT. It specifies CASSGAGGYEAFF.

There are a few counts of this clonotype. The chain uses TRBV20-1 and TRBJ2-1; D assignment may be TRBD1 or TRBD2 (5 bases each). In germline, CDR1 is DFQATT, CDR2 SNEGSKA (reference sequence). V gave up 1 base and J gave up 13 bases, with 11 bases separating them. The CDR3 is made up of 11 amino acids. The CDR3 DNA reads TGCAGTGCTAGAGGTGGGACCTTCCAGTTCTTC. Encoded protein: CSARGGTFQFF.

The CDR3 is CASASTEAFF. Here the CDR3 DNA reads TGTGCCAGCGCAAGCACTGAAGCTTTCTTT. This sequence joins TRBV7-9 and TRBJ1-1; no reliable D call. V gave up 8 bases and J gave up 4 bases, with 5 bases separating them. There are 10 residues in the CDR3. Germline lookup yields CDR1 SEHNR and CDR2 FQNEAQ (reference sequence).